The source of this TCR beta chain is a study of spatial heterogeneity in lung cancer. This clonotype has a count of ten or more. The antigen remains undetermined. Overall study results and limits: At tumor resection, ubiquitous expanded TCRs were detected in blood more often than later.

Time point indicated: sample taken at primary tumor resection. The approximately 69 donors had untreated early-stage non-small cell lung cancer. Whole RNA from tumor, nontumor lung or frozen PBMC was sequenced unsorted. Every TCR cDNA molecule carried a tag that served as a unique molecular identifier. TCRdb re-called the 5' RACE reads with MiXCR, one entry per CDR3 protein. The profile shows over 50,000 distinct CDR3 sequences, under 7.5% of them singletons. With V trimmed by 0 bases and J by 8 bases, 1 base remained unmatched. Germline V gives CDR1 DFQATT, CDR2 SNEGSKA (reference sequence). There are 13 residues in the CDR3.

The V gene is TRBV20-1, the J gene TRBJ2-3, with 11 bases aligning to TRBD2. This receptor was identified in a female donor with early-stage non-small cell lung cancer. The source material was PBMCs, sampled at surgery. The CDR3 DNA reads as TGCAGTGCTAGAGATACTAGCGGGGGTACGCAGTATTTT. Amino acids: CSARDTSGGTQYF.